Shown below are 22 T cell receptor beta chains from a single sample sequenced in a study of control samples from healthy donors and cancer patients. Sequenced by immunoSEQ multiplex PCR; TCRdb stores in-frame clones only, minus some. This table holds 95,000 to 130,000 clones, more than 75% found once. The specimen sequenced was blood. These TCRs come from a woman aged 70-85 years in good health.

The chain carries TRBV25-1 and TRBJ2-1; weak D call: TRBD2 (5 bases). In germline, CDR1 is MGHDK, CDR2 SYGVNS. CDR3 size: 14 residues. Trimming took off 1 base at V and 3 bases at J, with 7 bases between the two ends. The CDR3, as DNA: TGTGCCAGCAGTGAATGGGAGAGCTACAATGAGCAGTTCTTC. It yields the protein CASSEWESYNEQFF.

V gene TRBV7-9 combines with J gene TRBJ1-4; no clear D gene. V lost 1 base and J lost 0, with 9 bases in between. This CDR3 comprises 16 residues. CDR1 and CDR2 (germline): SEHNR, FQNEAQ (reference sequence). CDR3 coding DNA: TGTGCCAGCAGCTTAGGGTCGGCGGCAACTAATGAAAAACTGTTTTTT. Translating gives CASSLGSAATNEKLFF.

The chain's CDR3 is CASSPTGWGANSPLHF. The DNA of the CDR3 is TGTGCCAGCTCACCAACAGGGTGGGGGGCTAATTCACCCCTCCACTTT. The V and J genes are TRBV18 and TRBJ1-6; D is perhaps TRBD1 (6 bases). CDR1 is KGHSH, CDR2 LQKENI, per germline. Trimming pared 2 bases from V and 6 bases from J, leaving 14 bases between. The CDR3 is 16 amino acids.

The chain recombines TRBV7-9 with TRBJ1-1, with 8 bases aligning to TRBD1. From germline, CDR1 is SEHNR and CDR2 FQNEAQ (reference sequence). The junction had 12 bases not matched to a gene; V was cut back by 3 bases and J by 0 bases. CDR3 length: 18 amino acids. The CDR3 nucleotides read TGTGCCAGCAGCTTGGGGACAGGATTCAACACCATGAACACTGAAGCTTTCTTT. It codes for CASSLGTGFNTMNTEAFF.

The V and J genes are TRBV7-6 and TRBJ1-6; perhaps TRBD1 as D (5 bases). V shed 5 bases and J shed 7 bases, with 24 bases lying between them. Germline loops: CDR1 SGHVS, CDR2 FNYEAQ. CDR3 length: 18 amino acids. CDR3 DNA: TGTGCCAGCAGCGAGGGTTATGGGCCCACCGGGGGGAATTCACCCCTCCACTTT. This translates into CASSEGYGPTGGNSPLHF.

The CDR3 coding sequence is TGTGCCAGCTCACCTTTCGGGGAAGAAAAACTGTTTTTT. It codes for CASSPFGEEKLFF. The V gene is TRBV18, the J gene TRBJ1-4; no reliable D call. The CDR3 runs 13 residues. Between the trimmed V and J ends, which lost 3 bases and 8 bases, there was a span of 10 bases. Germline CDR1 and CDR2: KGHSH and LQKENI.

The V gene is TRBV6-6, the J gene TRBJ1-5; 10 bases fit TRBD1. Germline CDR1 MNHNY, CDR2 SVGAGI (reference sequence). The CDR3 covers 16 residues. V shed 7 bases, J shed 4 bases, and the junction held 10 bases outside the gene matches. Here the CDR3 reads CASTTTGGSRNQPQHF. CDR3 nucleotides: TGTGCCAGCACCACGACAGGGGGCAGTAGGAATCAGCCCCAGCATTTT.

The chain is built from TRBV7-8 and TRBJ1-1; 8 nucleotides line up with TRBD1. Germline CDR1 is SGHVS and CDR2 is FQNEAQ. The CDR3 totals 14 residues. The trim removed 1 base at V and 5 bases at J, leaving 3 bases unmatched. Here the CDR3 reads CASSLEQGGTEAFF. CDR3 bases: TGTGCCAGCAGCTTAGAACAGGGGGGAACTGAAGCTTTCTTT.

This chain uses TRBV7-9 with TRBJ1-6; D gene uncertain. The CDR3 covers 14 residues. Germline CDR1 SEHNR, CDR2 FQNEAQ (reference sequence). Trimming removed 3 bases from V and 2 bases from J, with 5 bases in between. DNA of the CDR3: TGTGCCAGCAGCTTGGAAGCCTATAATTCACCCCTCCACTTT. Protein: CASSLEAYNSPLHF.

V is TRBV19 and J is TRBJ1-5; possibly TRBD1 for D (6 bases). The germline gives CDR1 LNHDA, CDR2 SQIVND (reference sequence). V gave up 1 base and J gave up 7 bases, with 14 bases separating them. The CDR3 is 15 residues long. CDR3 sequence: CASSIVRTVGQPQHF. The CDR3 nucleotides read TGTGCCAGTAGTATAGTCCGGACAGTAGGCCAGCCCCAGCATTTT.

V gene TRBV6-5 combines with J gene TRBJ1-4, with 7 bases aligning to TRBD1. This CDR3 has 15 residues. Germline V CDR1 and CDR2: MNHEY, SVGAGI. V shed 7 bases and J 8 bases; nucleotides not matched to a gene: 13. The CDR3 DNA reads TGTGCCAGCATACAAAGACAGGGTGGACCCGAAAAACTGTTTTTT. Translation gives CASIQRQGGPEKLFF.

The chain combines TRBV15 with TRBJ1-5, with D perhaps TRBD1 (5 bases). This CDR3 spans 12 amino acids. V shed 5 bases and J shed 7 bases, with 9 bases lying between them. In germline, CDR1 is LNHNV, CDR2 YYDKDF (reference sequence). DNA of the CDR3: TGTGCCACCAGCGCCAGGGACCAGCCCCAGCATTTT. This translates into CATSARDQPQHF.

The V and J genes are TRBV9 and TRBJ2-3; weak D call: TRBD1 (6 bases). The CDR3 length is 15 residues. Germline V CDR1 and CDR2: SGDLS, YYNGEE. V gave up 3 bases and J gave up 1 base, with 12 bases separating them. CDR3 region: CASSAPHRGTDTQYF. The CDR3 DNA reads TGTGCCAGCAGCGCCCCCCACAGGGGCACAGATACGCAGTATTTT.

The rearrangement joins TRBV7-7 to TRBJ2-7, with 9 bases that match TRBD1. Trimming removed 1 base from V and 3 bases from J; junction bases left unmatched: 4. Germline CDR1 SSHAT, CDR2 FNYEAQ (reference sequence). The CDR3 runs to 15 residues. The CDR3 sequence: CASSLGLGQGYEQYF. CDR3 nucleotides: TGTGCCAGCAGCTTAGGACTGGGACAGGGCTACGAGCAGTACTTC.

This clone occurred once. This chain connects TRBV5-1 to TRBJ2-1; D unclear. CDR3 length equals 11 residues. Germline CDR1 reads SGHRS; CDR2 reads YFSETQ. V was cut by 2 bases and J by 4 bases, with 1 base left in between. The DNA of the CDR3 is TGCGCCAGCAGCTTATACAATGAGCAGTTCTTC. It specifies CASSLYNEQFF. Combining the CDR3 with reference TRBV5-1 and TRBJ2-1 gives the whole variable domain KAGVTQTPRYLIKTRGQQVTLSCSPISGHRSVSWYQQTPGQGLQFLFEYFSETQRNKGNFPGRFSGRQFSNSRSEMNVSTLELGDSALYLCASSLYNEQFFGPGTRLTVL.

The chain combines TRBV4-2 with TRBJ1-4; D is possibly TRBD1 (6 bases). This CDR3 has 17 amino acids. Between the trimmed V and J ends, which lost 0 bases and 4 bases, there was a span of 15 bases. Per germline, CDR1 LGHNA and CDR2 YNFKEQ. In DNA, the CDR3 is TGTGCCAGCAGCCAAGATTCGCCGAGCAGGGGTAATGAAAAACTGTTTTTT. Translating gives CASSQDSPSRGNEKLFF.

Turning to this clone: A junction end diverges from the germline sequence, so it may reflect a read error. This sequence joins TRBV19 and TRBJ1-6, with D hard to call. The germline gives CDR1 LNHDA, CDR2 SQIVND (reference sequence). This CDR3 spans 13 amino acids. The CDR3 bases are TGTGCCAGTAGTCTGACAAGTTACGCGCCCCTCCATTTT. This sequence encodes CASSLTSYAPLHF. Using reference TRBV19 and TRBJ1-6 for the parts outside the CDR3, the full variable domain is DGGITQSPKYLFRKEGQNVTLSCEQNLNHDAMYWYRQDPGQGLRLIYYSQIVNDFQKGDIAEGYSVSREKKESFPLTVTSAQKNPTAFYLCASSLTSYAPLHFGNGTRLTVT.

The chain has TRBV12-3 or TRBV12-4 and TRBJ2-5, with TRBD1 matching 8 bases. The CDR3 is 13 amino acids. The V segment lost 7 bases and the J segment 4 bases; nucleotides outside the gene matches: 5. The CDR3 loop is CASNKQGGETQYF. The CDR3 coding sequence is TGTGCCAGCAACAAACAGGGGGGAGAGACCCAGTACTTC.

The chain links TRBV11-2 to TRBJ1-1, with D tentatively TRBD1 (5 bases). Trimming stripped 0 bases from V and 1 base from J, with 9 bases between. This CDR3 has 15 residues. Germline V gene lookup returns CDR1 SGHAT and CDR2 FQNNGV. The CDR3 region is CASSLDPGGNTEAFF. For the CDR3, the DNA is TGTGCCAGCAGCTTAGACCCCGGGGGGAACACTGAAGCTTTCTTT.

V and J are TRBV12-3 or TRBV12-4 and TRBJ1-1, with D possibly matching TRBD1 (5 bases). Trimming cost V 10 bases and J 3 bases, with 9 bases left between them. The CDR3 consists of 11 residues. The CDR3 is CAIVGDTEAFF. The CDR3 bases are TGTGCCATAGTAGGGGACACTGAAGCTTTCTTT.

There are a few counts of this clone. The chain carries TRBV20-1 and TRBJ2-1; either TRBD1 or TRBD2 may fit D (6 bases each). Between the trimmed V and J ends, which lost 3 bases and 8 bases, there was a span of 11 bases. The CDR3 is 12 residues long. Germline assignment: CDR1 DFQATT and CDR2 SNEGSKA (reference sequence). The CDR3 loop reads CSASWGADEQFF. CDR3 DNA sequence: TGCAGTGCTAGTTGGGGGGCCGATGAGCAGTTCTTC.

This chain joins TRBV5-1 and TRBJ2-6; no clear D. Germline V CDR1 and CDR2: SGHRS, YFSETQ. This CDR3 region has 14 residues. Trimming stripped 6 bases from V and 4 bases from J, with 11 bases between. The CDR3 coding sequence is TGCGCCAGCACTCCGGTGGGAGGGGCCAACGTCCTGACTTTC. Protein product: CASTPVGGANVLTF.